Shown below are 18 T cell receptor beta chains from a single sample sequenced in a study of blood T cell repertoires in COVID-19. Here immunoSEQ multiplex PCR was the method, and the copy in TCRdb shows in-frame clones only, minus some. Of roughly 500,000 clones in the sample, about 88% were seen once. Sequencing was carried out using peripheral blood. The receptors derive from a young man with COVID-19, enrolled during active disease.

The chain has TRBV20-1 and TRBJ1-1; D gene unclear. The CDR3 is 8 amino acids. The germline gives CDR1 DFQATT, CDR2 SNEGSKA (reference sequence). CDR3 sequence (DNA): TGCAGCGCCGGTGAAGCTTTCTTT. This encodes CSAGEAFF.

The chain recombines TRBV5-1 with TRBJ1-6, with no clear D. Germline CDR1 and CDR2: SGHRS and YFSETQ. The CDR3 consists of 16 residues. Between the trimmed V and J ends, which lost 1 base and 0 bases, there was a span of 8 bases. The CDR3 here is CASSLFSTSYNSPLHF. The CDR3 coding sequence is TGCGCCAGCAGCTTGTTCAGTACCTCCTATAATTCACCCCTCCACTTT. The variable domain in full, completed from reference TRBV5-1 and TRBJ1-6, reads KAGVTQTPRYLIKTRGQQVTLSCSPISGHRSVSWYQQTPGQGLQFLFEYFSETQRNKGNFPGRFSGRQFSNSRSEMNVSTLELGDSALYLCASSLFSTSYNSPLHFGNGTRLTVT.

The J gene is TRBJ2-7, the V gene TRBV7-6; 8 bases are shared with TRBD2. The CDR3 totals 14 residues. With 3 bases clipped from V and 5 bases from J, the junction kept 6 bases outside the gene matches. Germline assignment: CDR1 SGHVS and CDR2 FNYEAQ. For the CDR3, the DNA is TGTGCCAGCAGCTTTCTAGCGGGTCTTGACGAGCAGTACTTC. It specifies CASSFLAGLDEQYF.

This rearrangement joins TRBV4-1 to TRBJ2-7; 11 bases fit TRBD2. The trim removed 3 bases at V and 0 bases at J, leaving 4 bases unmatched. The germline V gene encodes CDR1 MGHRA and CDR2 YSYEKL. This CDR3 has 16 residues. CDR3 sequence (DNA): TGCGCCAGCAGCCACACTAGCGGGGGCCCCTCCTACGAGCAGTACTTC. This gives the protein CASSHTSGGPSYEQYF.

This chain links TRBV5-1 with TRBJ2-7; D is unclear. V lost 3 bases and J lost 2, with 15 bases in between. CDR1 and CDR2 (germline): SGHRS, YFSETQ. The CDR3 extends over 15 amino acids. The CDR3 bases are TGCGCCAGCAGCTATTACCCTGGCCGCCCCTACGAGCAGTACTTC. The encoded protein is CASSYYPGRPYEQYF. The complete variable domain, with remaining parts taken from reference TRBV5-1 and TRBJ2-7, reads KAGVTQTPRYLIKTRGQQVTLSCSPISGHRSVSWYQQTPGQGLQFLFEYFSETQRNKGNFPGRFSGRQFSNSRSEMNVSTLELGDSALYLCASSYYPGRPYEQYFGPGTRLTVT.

The genes are TRBV19 and TRBJ2-3; 10 nucleotides line up with TRBD2. Germline CDR1 is LNHDA and CDR2 is SQIVND (reference sequence). This CDR3 has 16 residues. V shed 4 bases, J shed 5 bases, and the junction held 9 bases outside the gene matches. CDR3 sequence: CASSTTPSGGVDTQYF. The DNA of the CDR3 is TGTGCCAGTAGTACAACCCCTAGCGGGGGTGTAGATACGCAGTATTTT.

J is TRBJ2-1 and V is TRBV6-5; TRBD2 matches at 10 bases. Germline CDR1 and CDR2: MNHEY and SVGAGI. Trimming at V came to 2 bases and at J to 9 bases, leaving 4 bases not matched to a gene. The CDR3 is 14 amino acids. CDR3 DNA sequence: TGTGCCAGCAGTTACGCTAGCGGGAGAATTGAGCAGTTCTTC. It translates to CASSYASGRIEQFF.

The V call is TRBV10-1, the J call TRBJ1-6; possible D gene TRBD1, 5 bases. CDR1 is WNHNN, CDR2 SYGVQD, per germline (reference sequence). Trimming removed 7 bases at V and 11 bases at J, with 15 bases between. The CDR3 runs 13 residues. CDR3 amino acids: CASIHLQGPPLHF. The DNA of the CDR3 is TGCGCCAGCATCCATCTCCAGGGCCCACCCCTCCACTTT.

This clone showed up just a few times. The chain carries TRBV5-6 and TRBJ2-5; 10 positions agree with TRBD1. Trimming took 4 bases from V and 7 from J; bases not matched to a gene: 7. Looked up from germline, CDR1 is SGHDT and CDR2 is YYEEEE. This CDR3 has 14 amino acids. CDR3 protein: CASSPGQGLGTQYF. The CDR3 DNA reads TGTGCCAGCAGCCCGGGACAGGGGTTGGGGACCCAGTACTTC.

The chain has TRBV4-1 and TRBJ2-5; 8 bases align to TRBD2. The germline V gene encodes CDR1 MGHRA and CDR2 YSYEKL. The CDR3 covers 15 residues. Losses at the gene ends were 0 bases for V and 7 bases for J; bases not matched to a gene: 7. DNA of the CDR3: TGCGCCAGCAGCCAAGACGGGGGGGTCGCGGCGACCCAGTACTTC. Amino acids: CASSQDGGVAATQYF.

J is TRBJ2-1 and V is TRBV24-1; 7 bases line up with TRBD2. Trimming at V came to 5 bases and at J to 5 bases, leaving 5 bases not matched to a gene. Germline V CDR1 and CDR2: KGHDR, SFDVKD. The CDR3 loop spans 14 amino acids. The CDR3 loop reads CATSAGSGHNEQFF. In DNA, the CDR3 is TGTGCCACCAGTGCGGGTAGCGGGCACAATGAGCAGTTCTTC.

The CDR3 region is CASSPIKVAGRNTEAFF. CDR3 nucleotide sequence: TGTGCCAGCAGTCCGATTAAAGTGGCAGGAAGGAACACTGAAGCTTTCTTT. The chain has TRBV27 and TRBJ1-1; the D is unclear. Between the trimmed V and J ends, which lost 5 bases and 1 base, there was a span of 20 bases. Germline loops: CDR1 MNHEY, CDR2 SMNVEV (reference sequence). This CDR3 is built from 17 residues.

J is TRBJ2-3 and V is TRBV27, with D hard to call. V was clipped by 6 bases and J by 0 bases, with 10 bases between them. The CDR3 totals 14 residues. CDR1 and CDR2 from the germline V gene are MNHEY and SMNVEV (reference sequence). The chain's CDR3 is CASSGYTSTDTQYF. CDR3 DNA: TGTGCCAGCAGCGGGTACACTAGCACAGATACGCAGTATTTT.

The chain couples TRBV6-1 to TRBJ1-2; possible D gene TRBD1, 5 bases. Germline CDR1 and CDR2: MNHNS and SASEGT. The CDR3 runs 14 residues. V lost 1 base and J lost 5, with 11 bases in between. The CDR3 is CASSEGQRGYGYTF. CDR3 DNA sequence: TGTGCCAGCAGTGAAGGTCAACGGGGGTATGGCTACACCTTC.

This chain joins TRBV4-1 and TRBJ2-5; weak D call: TRBD2 (6 bases). V was cut by 9 bases and J by 1 base, with 9 bases left in between. This CDR3 has 12 residues. Germline CDR1 and CDR2: MGHRA and YSYEKL. The CDR3 DNA reads TGCGCCAGTAGCGGAGTCCAAGAGACCCAGTACTTC. Protein product: CASSGVQETQYF.

This chain joins TRBV11-3 and TRBJ2-2; tentatively, D is TRBD2 (6 bases). The CDR3 runs to 15 residues. Trimming stripped 3 bases from V and 2 bases from J, with 10 bases between. Germline lookup yields CDR1 SGHNT and CDR2 YENEEA. This chain's CDR3 is CASSLGLINTGELFF. The CDR3 DNA reads as TGTGCCAGCAGCTTGGGACTCATAAACACCGGGGAGCTGTTTTTT.

This clone was observed a handful of times. The chain recombines TRBV5-4 with TRBJ1-1; no definite D call. Germline CDR1 and CDR2: SGHNT and YYREEE (reference sequence). CDR3 size: 12 residues. Trimming cost V 4 bases and J 1 base, with 5 bases left between them. CDR3 sequence (DNA): TGTGCCAGCAGCCTCCGGAACACTGAAGCTTTCTTT. It specifies CASSLRNTEAFF.

This chain joins TRBV13 and TRBJ1-2, with D tentatively TRBD1 (6 bases). The V gene lost 0 bases and the J gene lost 5 bases, with 10 bases spanning the gap. Germline-derived CDR1 and CDR2 are PRHDT and FYEKMQ (reference sequence). The CDR3 runs 14 residues. This chain's CDR3 is CASSLGAGEYGYTF. The CDR3 region has the DNA TGTGCCAGCAGCTTAGGGGCAGGGGAATATGGCTACACCTTC.